This TCR beta chain derives from a study of blood T cell repertoires in COVID-19. Whole-study context: The United States, Italy and Spain provided the acute and convalescent COVID-19 samples.

The assay was immunoSEQ multiplex PCR, and TCRdb's table has in-frame clones only and misses some. The data hold over 120,000 clones, with about 85% observed a single time. CDR3 size: 17 residues. V dropped 3 bases and J dropped 2; count of bases not matched to a gene: 9. Germline V gene lookup returns CDR1 LGHDT and CDR2 YNNKEL (reference sequence). The sequence was obtained from a human donor with acute or convalescent COVID-19. The donor label of this sample is uncertain. The sample taken for sequencing was peripheral blood. The genes are TRBV3-1 (or the pseudogene TRBV3-2) and TRBJ2-3; 9 positions match TRBD2. In DNA form, the CDR3 reads TGTGCCAGCAGCCACCCCCGACTAGCGGAATACACAGATACGCAGTATTTT. Its translation is CASSHPRLAEYTDTQYF.